The next 30 T cell receptor beta chains were all read from a single sample in a study of T cell changes during pregnancy in multiple sclerosis. The data were produced by immunoSEQ multiplex PCR, yet TCRdb's version contains in-frame clones alone and is incomplete. The sample includes tens of thousands of clones, roughly 87% of them seen just once. The sequencing used peripheral blood, collected in the first trimester of pregnancy. The source is a female donor with multiple sclerosis, enrolled in a pregnancy study.

The J gene is TRBJ2-3, the V gene TRBV12-5; possible D gene TRBD1, 5 bases. The CDR3 spans 14 residues. Germline CDR1 reads LGHNT; CDR2 reads FRNRAP. Trimming shortened V by 1 base and J by 6 bases, and 11 bases separated the two germline ends. CDR3 in amino acids: CASGLDQQVDTQYF. For the CDR3, the DNA is TGTGCTAGTGGTTTGGACCAACAGGTCGATACGCAGTATTTT.

Only one count was recorded for this clone. J is TRBJ1-2 and V is TRBV27; the match to TRBD1 covers 11 bases. The ends lost 5 bases at V and 5 bases at J; junction bases unmatched: 4. This CDR3 is built from 14 residues. Germline CDR1 MNHEY, CDR2 SMNVEV (reference sequence). The CDR3 is CASSTGQGAYGYTF. The DNA of the CDR3 is TGTGCCAGCAGTACAGGACAGGGGGCATATGGCTACACCTTC.

In DNA, the CDR3 is TGTGCCAGCAGCCAAGCCCTGGGTAGCGGGGTTAGCTCCTACAATGAGCAGTTCTTC. It translates to CASSQALGSGVSSYNEQFF. This chain connects TRBV14 to TRBJ2-1; 8 bases align to TRBD2. Germline trimming cut 1 base from V and 0 bases from J; bases unmatched to any gene: 11. Germline V CDR1 and CDR2: SGHDN, FVKESK. The CDR3 sequence is 19 residues long.

This chain links TRBV18 with TRBJ2-2, with 9 bases that match TRBD2. V lost 4 bases and J lost 4; bases outside the gene matches: 1. Looked up from germline, CDR1 is KGHSH and CDR2 is LQKENI. The CDR3 runs 14 residues. The CDR3 sequence is CASSLAGATGELFF. The CDR3 nucleotides read TGTGCCAGCTCACTAGCGGGAGCCACCGGGGAGCTGTTTTTT.

The chain recombines TRBV29-1 with TRBJ2-2, with D uncertain. Germline values: CDR1 SQVTM, CDR2 ANQGSEA. The CDR3 runs 16 residues. V was clipped by 0 bases and J by 0 bases, with 11 bases between them. The CDR3: CSVEDKRTSNTGELFF. The DNA for the CDR3 is TGCAGCGTTGAAGATAAGAGAACTTCGAACACCGGGGAGCTGTTTTTT.

The V and J genes are TRBV28 and TRBJ1-5; 7 positions match TRBD1. The junction had 9 bases not matched to a gene; V was cut back by 6 bases and J by 4 bases. CDR3 size: 15 residues. CDR1 MDHEN and CDR2 SYDVKM come from the germline V gene. The CDR3 loop is CASSRAGTVNQPQHF. For the CDR3, the DNA is TGTGCCAGCAGCCGAGCCGGGACAGTGAATCAGCCCCAGCATTTT.

The chain combines TRBV6-6 with TRBJ2-2; D not resolved. Germline CDR1 MNHNY, CDR2 SVGAGI (reference sequence). Trimming left V 2 bases short and J 8 bases short, with 12 bases between. This CDR3 has 14 amino acids. The CDR3 here is CASSYGSGLGELFF. DNA for the CDR3: TGTGCCAGCAGTTACGGTTCGGGTTTGGGGGAGCTGTTTTTT.

The J gene is TRBJ2-5, the V gene TRBV18; D may be TRBD1 (5 bases). The CDR3 has 13 amino acids. Deletions cut 3 bases from V and 0 bases from J, with 5 bases between. CDR1 KGHSH and CDR2 LQKENI come from the germline V gene. The CDR3 coding sequence is TGTGCCAGCTCACCCAGGGACCAAGAGACCCAGTACTTC. Translation gives CASSPRDQETQYF. The whole variable domain, remainder taken from reference TRBV18 and TRBJ2-5, is NAGVMQNPRHLVRRRGQEARLRCSPMKGHSHVYWYRQLPEEGLKFMVYLQKENIIDESGMPKERFSAEFPKEGPSILRIQQVVRGDSAAYFCASSPRDQETQYFGPGTRLLVL.

This clone was observed once. The V call is TRBV5-8, the J call TRBJ2-6; TRBD2 aligns across 7 bases. This CDR3 region has 17 residues. The V and J ends lost 0 bases and 0 bases, in that order; junction bases with no gene match: 3. Germline CDR1 reads SGHTS; CDR2 reads YDEGEE. The CDR3 nucleotides are TGTGCCAGCAGCTTGGGGCGGGGGAGCTCTGGGGCCAACGTCCTGACTTTC. Protein product: CASSLGRGSSGANVLTF.

V usage is TRBV30 and J usage is TRBJ1-6; TRBD1 might be the D (6 bases). The germline CDR1 and CDR2 sequences are GTSNPN and SVGIG (reference sequence). Trimming shortened V by 1 base and J by 8 bases, and 12 bases separated the two germline ends. The CDR3 spans 14 residues. CDR3 in amino acids: CAWSAGQPDSPLHF. The CDR3 coding sequence is TGTGCCTGGAGTGCCGGACAGCCGGATTCACCCCTCCACTTT.

In nucleotides, the CDR3 is TGTGCCAGCAGTGAATGGCGGGGTGGCGCTTTCTTT. Encoded protein: CASSEWRGGAFF. This rearrangement joins TRBV25-1 to TRBJ1-1; D ambiguous. V dropped 1 base and J dropped 11 bases, with 11 bases sitting between them. Germline V lookup: CDR1 MGHDK, CDR2 SYGVNS. The length of the CDR3 is 12 residues.

The chain has TRBV5-1 and TRBJ2-1; D perhaps matches TRBD2 (5 bases). The CDR3 extends over 15 amino acids. V was shortened by 4 bases and J by 4 bases, with 15 bases between the two germline ends. Germline-derived CDR1 and CDR2 are SGHRS and YFSETQ. In nucleotides, the CDR3 is TGCGCCAGCAGCCACGAACTAGGAGGATACAATGAGCAGTTCTTC. Protein sequence: CASSHELGGYNEQFF.

The chain links TRBV7-9 to TRBJ1-1; TRBD1 matches 8 bases. Germline-derived CDR1 and CDR2 are SEHNR and FQNEAQ (reference sequence). Trimming at V came to 5 bases and at J to 4 bases, leaving 6 bases not matched to a gene. This CDR3 spans 14 amino acids. DNA of the CDR3: TGTGCCAGCAGCCTCAGGGACAGGAGCACTGAAGCTTTCTTT. The encoded protein is CASSLRDRSTEAFF.

The gene calls are TRBV6-5 and TRBJ1-2; no clear D gene. The V end lost 0 bases, the J end lost 2 bases, and 10 bases lay between the germline ends. In germline, CDR1 is MNHEY, CDR2 SVGAGI. This CDR3 has 15 residues. For the CDR3, the DNA is TGTGCCAGCAGTTACTCGGCTACAGCAAACTATGGCTACACCTTC. This encodes CASSYSATANYGYTF.

V and J are TRBV5-1 and TRBJ2-1, with D hard to call. Trimming pared 0 bases from V and 11 bases from J, leaving 6 bases between. The germline V gene has CDR1 SGHRS and CDR2 YFSETQ. The CDR3 consists of 11 residues. CDR3 coding DNA: TGCGCCAGCAGCTTGGAACAGAAGCAGTTCTTC. This translates into CASSLEQKQFF.

CDR3: CASSSGRGGTTEAFF. CDR3 nucleotides: TGCGCCAGCAGCTCCGGGAGGGGGGGGACCACTGAAGCTTTCTTT. The chain employs TRBV5-1 and TRBJ1-1; D may be TRBD1 (6 bases). The CDR3 runs to 15 residues. Looked up from germline, CDR1 is SGHRS and CDR2 is YFSETQ. Trimming took off 3 bases at V and 4 bases at J, with 16 bases between the two ends.

This clone has a single count. J is TRBJ2-1 and V is TRBV10-3; TRBD2 matches 9 bases. J was trimmed by 4 bases and V by 3 bases; bases with no gene match: 16. The germline V gene encodes CDR1 ENHRY and CDR2 SYGVKD. This CDR3 has 19 amino acids. The CDR3 reads CAISDLGSGSTSSYNEQFF. CDR3 coding DNA: TGTGCCATCAGTGATTTAGGTAGCGGGAGTACTTCATCTTACAATGAGCAGTTCTTC.

The chain combines TRBV5-1 with TRBJ1-4; no definite D call. The CDR3 sequence is 12 residues long. Germline loops: CDR1 SGHRS, CDR2 YFSETQ. The germline V and J ends were trimmed by 4 bases and 8 bases, with 9 bases remaining between them. Here the CDR3 DNA reads TGCGCCAGCAGCCTCGGCGGAGAAAAACTGTTTTTT. Protein product: CASSLGGEKLFF.

The J gene is TRBJ2-7, the V gene TRBV5-4, with 9 bases matching TRBD2. Unmatched junction bases numbered 6, after V lost 0 bases and J lost 5 bases. The CDR3 extends over 15 amino acids. Germline V gene data show CDR1 as SGHNT and CDR2 as YYREEE (reference sequence). CDR3 DNA: TGTGCCAGCAGCTTGGTTAGCGGGAGAAGGAACGAGCAGTACTTC. This translates into CASSLVSGRRNEQYF.

The V and J genes are TRBV5-5 and TRBJ2-6, with unresolved D. Germline V gene lookup returns CDR1 SGHKS and CDR2 YYEKEE (reference sequence). Deletions cut 0 bases from V and 1 base from J, with 5 bases between. The CDR3 loop spans 15 amino acids. The CDR3 nucleotides read TGTGCCAGCAGCTTGGACGAGTCTGGGGCCAACGTCCTGACTTTC. Its protein is CASSLDESGANVLTF.

CDR3 loop: CASYTGGNQPQHF. The CDR3 nucleotides read TGTGCCAGCTACACAGGGGGCAATCAGCCCCAGCATTTT. The chain joins TRBV28 to TRBJ1-5; 7 positions agree with TRBD1. V dropped 8 bases and J dropped 2; count of bases not matched to a gene: 3. The CDR3 has 13 residues. From germline, CDR1 is MDHEN and CDR2 SYDVKM.

V gene TRBV6-5 combines with J gene TRBJ2-7; no clear D. Trimming stripped 2 bases from V and 6 bases from J, with 14 bases between. CDR1 and CDR2 from the germline V gene are MNHEY and SVGAGI. The CDR3 consists of 14 residues. Written as DNA, the CDR3 is TGTGCCAGCAGTTACGGTGGAGTTCGGTCCGAGCAGTACTTC. It specifies CASSYGGVRSEQYF.

V usage is TRBV14 and J usage is TRBJ1-2; tentatively, D is TRBD1 (5 bases). V lost 0 bases and J lost 4, with 12 bases in between. Germline V gene lookup returns CDR1 SGHDN and CDR2 FVKESK. This CDR3 contains 15 residues. CDR3 protein: CASSQDVVGPYGYTF. The CDR3, as DNA: TGTGCCAGCAGCCAAGACGTCGTGGGGCCCTATGGCTACACCTTC.

The rearrangement joins TRBV5-1 to TRBJ2-6; perhaps TRBD1 as D (6 bases). The V end lost 4 bases, the J end lost 4 bases, and 9 bases lay between the germline ends. This CDR3 is 14 amino acids long. Germline CDR1 reads SGHRS; CDR2 reads YFSETQ. CDR3: CASSGQGGANVLTF. The DNA of the CDR3 is TGCGCCAGCAGCGGGCAGGGGGGGGCCAACGTCCTGACTTTC.

V and J are TRBV7-9 and TRBJ2-7; no clear D gene. The germline V gene encodes CDR1 SEHNR and CDR2 FQNEAQ (reference sequence). Trimming pared 3 bases from V and 3 bases from J, leaving 9 bases between. This CDR3 is built from 13 residues. The CDR3 protein is CASSFSVGYEQYF. CDR3 DNA: TGTGCCAGCAGCTTTAGTGTCGGCTACGAGCAGTACTTC.

This chain connects TRBV29-1 to TRBJ2-2; TRBD2 agrees at 8 bases. The CDR3 is made up of 14 amino acids. Trimming cost V 7 bases and J 0 bases; bases outside gene matches: 4. Germline values: CDR1 SQVTM, CDR2 ANQGSEA. CDR3 coding DNA: TGCAGCGGGGGTAGCGGGGCGAACACCGGGGAGCTGTTTTTT. This sequence encodes CSGGSGANTGELFF.

This clone was observed once. The chain uses TRBV19 and TRBJ2-7; 14 bases line up with TRBD2. Germline V gives CDR1 LNHDA, CDR2 SQIVND (reference sequence). The CDR3 is made up of 19 amino acids. Trimming at V came to 2 bases and at J to 3 bases, leaving 12 bases not matched to a gene. The CDR3 reads CASSISSGTSGRGFYEQYF. CDR3 DNA: TGTGCCAGTAGTATATCCTCCGGGACTAGCGGGAGAGGTTTCTACGAGCAGTACTTC.

By proportion, this clone is medium-sized (0.01 to 0.1%). This sequence joins TRBV30 and TRBJ2-7; 9 nucleotides agree with TRBD2. Looked up from germline, CDR1 is GTSNPN and CDR2 is SVGIG (reference sequence). J gave up 6 bases and V 1 base, and 10 bases lay outside the gene matches. The CDR3 spans 15 residues. The CDR3 DNA sequence: TGTGCCTGGAGTGGGAGGGGGGGTAGCGGGAGCGAGCAGTACTTC. Protein sequence: CAWSGRGGSGSEQYF.

The V and J genes are TRBV27 and TRBJ2-7, with 9 bases aligning to TRBD2. The CDR3 length is 14 residues. Looked up from germline, CDR1 is MNHEY and CDR2 is SMNVEV (reference sequence). V shed 6 bases, J shed 3 bases, and the junction held 6 bases outside the gene matches. CDR3 amino acids: CASRRSGSGYEQYF. CDR3 bases: TGTGCCAGCAGACGTAGCGGGAGTGGCTACGAGCAGTACTTC.

V is TRBV7-2 and J is TRBJ2-7; 7 bases line up with TRBD1. This CDR3 is 14 amino acids long. J was trimmed by 6 bases and V by 5 bases; bases with no gene match: 10. The germline CDR1 and CDR2 sequences are SGHTA and FQGNSA. The CDR3 is CASSPHSDRVEQYF. CDR3 in DNA: TGTGCCAGCAGCCCGCACTCTGACAGGGTCGAGCAGTACTTC. The variable domain in full, completed from reference TRBV7-2 and TRBJ2-7, reads GAGVSQSPSNKVTEKGKDVELRCDPISGHTALYWYRQSLGQGLEFLIYFQGNSAPDKSGLPSDRFSAERTGGSVSTLTIQRTQQEDSAVYLCASSPHSDRVEQYFGPGTRLTVT.